This T cell receptor (beta chain) was obtained from a study of tumor-infiltrating lymphocytes in primary liver carcinoma (dated by TCRdb to 2016 to 2017). Describing the broader study: Between late 2015 and early 2016, a few patients in China with histopathologically diagnosed primary liver carcinoma had surgical resection. Each sample produced roughly 3.5 to 7.13 million productive TCRbeta reads, and read depth showed no significant difference between tissue types. The study combined TCRbeta repertoire sequencing, expression microarrays and whole-exome sequencing across five regions of each liver tumor, with adjacent normal tissue and blood. High reproducibility was observed for the technical replicate repertoires, with mean shared-clone rates near 0.89 and correlation coefficients above 0.98. The five patients had tumors of stage T1-T3 N0M0, with maximum diameters ranging from 4.2 to 10 cm. A total of 35 or so specimens from 5 patients, comprising approximately 25 tumor regions, 5 adjacent noncancerous liver tissues and 5 peripheral blood samples, were covered by TCRbeta repertoire sequencing. Of the five patients, three men and two women aged 30 to 69 years, four had hepatocellular carcinoma and one had combined HCC and intrahepatic cholangiocarcinoma. What the study reported, not specific to this receptor: Repertoire overlap was higher between tumor regions (mean about 35%) than tumor-adjacent (17%) or tumor-blood (approximately 15%) pairs, consistent with antigen-driven expansion. A significantly larger repertoire fraction was made up by the top 250 clones in tumors than in blood (p = 0.039). Only 4 to 6 patients were included in the study, and the authors note that the findings should be validated in a larger study. Because sequencing covered only the TCR beta chain and unpaired alpha chains were not captured, true repertoire diversity is likely underestimated. Comparison of CD4+ and CD8+ T cell repertoires was precluded by the use of bulk unsorted samples.

With regard to this clonotype: The clone's antigen remains unknown. Per-nucleotide qualities are absent, and no much larger clonotype sits a single base away.

Blood RNA was extracted from unsorted whole blood using TRIzol reagent, and germline DNA was obtained with the DNeasy Blood & Tissue kit. At the time of sampling, the patients had chronic HBV infection and had not received any treatment. Before surgery, 3.5 to 4 milliliters of peripheral blood were drawn into K2EDTA tubes. Using a constant-region primer and ProtoScript II reverse transcriptase, TCRbeta-specific cDNA was reverse-transcribed from around 520 ng total RNA. Three nested multiplex PCR rounds, following a slightly modified ARM-PCR procedure, were used to build the TCRbeta libraries. Sample barcodes and Illumina adapters were added in a final 25-cycle PCR using Deep VentR polymerase. Amplicons of 200-500 bp were gel-purified with a QIAquick gel extraction kit before sequencing. An Illumina HiSeq 2500 was used to sequence the TCRbeta amplicons, generating 250-bp paired-end reads. As for how the authors treated the data: Quality trimming of reads was performed with Trimmomatic v0.33, and paired reads were merged with FLASH v1.2.11 so that full CDR3 sequences could be recovered. MiGEC v1.2.1b assigned V, D and J germline segments to the rearranged TCRbeta sequences. Clonotype statistics and Shannon-Wiener diversity indices were calculated with VDJtools v1.0.0. Except for diversity analysis, only each sample's 250 most abundant clonotypes were used in subsequent analyses to reduce sampling bias. Using fastp at Q25 and MiXCR, TCRdb reprocessed the public reads and kept productive beta chains. Records with the same CDR3 protein are collapsed into one entry carrying the most frequent genes and DNA. TCRdb's processing, not the authors', yielded these V and J calls. Counted in this sample were 300,000 to 350,000 distinct CDR3 sequences; roughly two thirds of them appeared once. The ten largest clones add up to approximately 5.9% of the sample.

The source is a man aged 35 to 55 with primary liver carcinoma and hepatitis B virus infection. Input material: peripheral blood.

The DNA reads as follows: TGTGCCAGCAGCCTCCACAGCTCCTGGAGCGGGAGGGCGACAGATACGCAGTATTTT. The translation is CASSLHSSWSGRATDTQYF. Here the chain combines TRBV7-8 and TRBJ2-3, and TRBD2 matches 10 of the central bases. Germline trimming amounts to 5 bases on V and 3 bases on J, with 17 as the count of junction bases outside the gene matches. The CDR3, cysteine through phenylalanine, is 19 amino acids long. The DNA shown is the 57-base CDR3, in frame from base 1. The CDR1 and CDR2 encoded by the germline V gene are SGHVS and FQNEAQ.